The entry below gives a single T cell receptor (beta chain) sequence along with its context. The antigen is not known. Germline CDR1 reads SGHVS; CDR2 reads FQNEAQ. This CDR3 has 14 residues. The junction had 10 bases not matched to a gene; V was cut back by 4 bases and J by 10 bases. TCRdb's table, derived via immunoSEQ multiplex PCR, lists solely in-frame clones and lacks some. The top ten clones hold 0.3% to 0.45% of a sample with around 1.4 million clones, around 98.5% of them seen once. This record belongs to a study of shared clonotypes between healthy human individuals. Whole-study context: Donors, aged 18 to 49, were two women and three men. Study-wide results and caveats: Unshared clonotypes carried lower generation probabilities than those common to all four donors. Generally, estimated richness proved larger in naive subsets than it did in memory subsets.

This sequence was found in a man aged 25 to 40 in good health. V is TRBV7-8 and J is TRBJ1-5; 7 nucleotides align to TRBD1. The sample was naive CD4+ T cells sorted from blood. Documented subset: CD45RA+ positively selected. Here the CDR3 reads CASSSRDSSSPQHF. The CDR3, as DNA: TGTGCCAGCAGCTCCCGGGACAGTTCTAGTCCCCAGCATTTT.